Below, one T cell receptor (beta chain) is given with its context. Its antigen is unidentified. The sample originates from a study of radiotherapy plus CTLA-4 blockade in lung cancer. Study at large: Roughly 17% of patients responded objectively, and roughly 30% achieved disease control. Study findings and constraints: Blood TCR clones of tumor origin expanded after radiotherapy plus ipilimumab.

Here immunoSEQ multiplex PCR was the method, and the copy in TCRdb shows in-frame clones only, minus some. The profile shows tens of thousands of clones, around 90% of them singletons. Receiving focal radiation plus CTLA-4 blockade with ipilimumab were patients who had chemo-refractory metastatic non-small-cell lung cancer. Germline V gene sequence: CDR1 WNHNN, CDR2 SYGVQD (reference sequence). V lost 0 bases and J 7 bases, leaving 10 bases between the germline ends. The CDR3 covers 13 residues. The gene calls are TRBV10-1 and TRBJ2-7, with D unclear. This specimen consisted of peripheral blood, obtained from a patient treated with radiotherapy plus ipilimumab. The receptor was isolated from a human donor with non-small cell lung cancer who had stable disease on radiotherapy plus ipilimumab. CDR3 amino acids: CASSESPASEQYF. CDR3 in DNA: TGCGCCAGCAGTGAGTCCCCGGCTTCTGAGCAGTACTTC.